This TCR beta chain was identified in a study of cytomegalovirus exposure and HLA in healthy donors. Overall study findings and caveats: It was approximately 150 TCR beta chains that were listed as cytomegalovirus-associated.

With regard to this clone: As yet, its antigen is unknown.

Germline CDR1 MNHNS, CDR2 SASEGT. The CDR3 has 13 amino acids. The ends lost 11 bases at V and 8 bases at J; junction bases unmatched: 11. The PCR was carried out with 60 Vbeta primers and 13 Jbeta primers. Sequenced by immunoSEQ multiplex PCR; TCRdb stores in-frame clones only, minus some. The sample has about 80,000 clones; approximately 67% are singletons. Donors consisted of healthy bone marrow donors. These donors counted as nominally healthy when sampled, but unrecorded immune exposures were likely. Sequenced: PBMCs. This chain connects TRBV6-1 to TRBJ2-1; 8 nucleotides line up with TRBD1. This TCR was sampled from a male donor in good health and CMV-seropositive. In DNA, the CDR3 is TGTGCCGCCCAGGGGGCCCAAGGTTATGAGCAGTTCTTC. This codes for CAAQGAQGYEQFF.